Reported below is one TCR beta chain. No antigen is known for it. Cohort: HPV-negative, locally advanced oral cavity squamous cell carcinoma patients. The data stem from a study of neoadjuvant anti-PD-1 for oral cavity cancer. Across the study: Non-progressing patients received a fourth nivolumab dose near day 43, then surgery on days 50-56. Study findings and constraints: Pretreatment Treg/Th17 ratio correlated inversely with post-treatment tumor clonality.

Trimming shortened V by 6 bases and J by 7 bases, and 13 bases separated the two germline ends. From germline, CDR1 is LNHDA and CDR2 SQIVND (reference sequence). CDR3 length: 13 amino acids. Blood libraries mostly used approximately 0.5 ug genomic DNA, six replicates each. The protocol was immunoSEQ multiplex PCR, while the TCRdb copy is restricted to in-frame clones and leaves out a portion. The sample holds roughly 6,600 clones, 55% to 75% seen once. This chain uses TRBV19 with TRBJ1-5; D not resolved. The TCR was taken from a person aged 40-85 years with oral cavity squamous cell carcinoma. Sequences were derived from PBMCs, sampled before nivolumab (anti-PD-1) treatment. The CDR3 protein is CASRLGSGQPQHF. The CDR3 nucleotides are TGTGCCAGTAGGTTGGGATCGGGGCAGCCCCAGCATTTT.